This section outlines one T cell receptor (beta chain) sequence together with its context. Under the authors' procedure: For nucleated cells, counts were estimated from reference gene primer amplification. Some clones are missing from TCRdb's copy, which holds only in-frame ones; the method was immunoSEQ multiplex PCR. The V and J calls and clone size are taken from that table; D and trimming were inferred from the DNA. In the table there are roughly 260,000 clones, about nine tenths of which are singletons. Participant age was roughly 18 to 89 years, and participants resided in around 24 US areas. Participants' own reports of clinical history determined their cohort assignment. The CDR3 runs to 15 residues. The germline CDR1 and CDR2 sequences are LGHNA and YNFKEQ. Trimming at V came to 3 bases and at J to 5 bases, leaving 6 bases not matched to a gene. The data belong to a study of blood T cell repertoires in COVID-19. As for the study in general: Acute-phase and convalescent COVID-19 samples originated in the United States, Italy and Spain.

The receptor was isolated from a human donor in a cohort exposed to, infected with or recovered from COVID-19 (not recorded which). The donor label of this sample is uncertain. V usage is TRBV4-2 and J usage is TRBJ2-1, with TRBD2 matching 8 bases. Sequencing was performed on PBMCs or T cells enriched from blood (not recorded which). CDR3: CASSHGTREHNEQFF. The CDR3 region has the DNA TGTGCCAGCAGCCACGGGACTAGGGAGCACAATGAGCAGTTCTTC.